These T cell receptor beta chains were read from a single sample in a study of cytomegalovirus exposure and HLA in healthy donors. Libraries were prepared by immunoSEQ multiplex PCR; TCRdb keeps only in-frame clonotypes and omits some of them. The sample lists 140,000 to 150,000 clones, around three quarters occurring once. The sequencing sample was made of PBMCs. The origin of the receptors is a young woman in good health and CMV-seropositive. Both conserved end residues are part of each CDR3. The order of the fields is clone size, D gene, V gene, J gene, CDR3 DNA, CDR3 protein. D genes are given only for firm matches. Only some rows state a clone size, as once, few, many or a class for expanded clones.

clone size: -; D gene: TRBD1; V gene: TRBV27; J gene: TRBJ1-2; CDR3 DNA: TGTGCCAGCAGGAGAGACAGGGGGCCTCTGTATGGCTACACCTTC; CDR3 protein: CASRRDRGPLYGYTF
clone size: once; D gene: -; V gene: TRBV5-8; J gene: TRBJ1-5; CDR3 DNA: TGTGCCAGCAGATATACCGGGAGAAATCAGCCCCAGCATTTT; CDR3 protein: CASRYTGRNQPQHF
clone size: -; D gene: -; V gene: TRBV19; J gene: TRBJ1-1; CDR3 DNA: TGTGCCAGTACGCACCGGGGAGATCTTGGCTCTTTCTTT; CDR3 protein: CASTHRGDLGSFF
clone size: -; D gene: -; V gene: TRBV15; J gene: TRBJ2-2; CDR3 DNA: TGTGCCACCAGCAGACGGAGGGACGGGGAGCTGTTTTTT; CDR3 protein: CATSRRRDGELFF
clone size: -; D gene: TRBD1; V gene: TRBV30; J gene: TRBJ1-1; CDR3 DNA: TGTGCCTGGAGTAAGGGGGCAGGGATGAACACTGAAGCTTTCTTT; CDR3 protein: CAWSKGAGMNTEAFF
clone size: -; D gene: TRBD2; V gene: TRBV28; J gene: TRBJ2-2; CDR3 DNA: TGTGCCAGCAGCGCGCTAGCGGGGGGGCCTTTAAGGGCCGGGGAGCTGTTTTTT; CDR3 protein: CASSALAGGPLRAGELFF
clone size: -; D gene: -; V gene: TRBV14; J gene: TRBJ1-1; CDR3 DNA: TGTGCCAGCAGCCCTACAGAGAACCTGAACACTGAAGCTTTCTTT; CDR3 protein: CASSPTENLNTEAFF
clone size: -; D gene: TRBD1; V gene: TRBV7-9; J gene: TRBJ2-1; CDR3 DNA: TGTGCCAGCAGTTCCACAGACAGGGGCAATGAGCAGTTCTTC; CDR3 protein: CASSSTDRGNEQFF
clone size: -; D gene: TRBD1; V gene: TRBV5-4; J gene: TRBJ2-5; CDR3 DNA: TGTGCCAGCAGCGCTGGGACAGCACAAGAGACCCAGTACTTC; CDR3 protein: CASSAGTAQETQYF
clone size: -; D gene: -; V gene: TRBV27; J gene: TRBJ2-7; CDR3 DNA: TGTGCCAGCAGTTTATCCGGGATCTACGAGCAGTACTTC; CDR3 protein: CASSLSGIYEQYF
clone size: -; D gene: TRBD1; V gene: TRBV5-1; J gene: TRBJ1-4; CDR3 DNA: TGCGCCAGCAAAGGGGGCTGGGGTGAAAAACTGTTTTTT; CDR3 protein: CASKGGWGEKLFF
clone size: -; D gene: TRBD1; V gene: TRBV5-1; J gene: TRBJ2-5; CDR3 DNA: TGCGCCAGCAGCGACAGGGCGTCCGAGACCCAGTACTTC; CDR3 protein: CASSDRASETQYF
clone size: -; D gene: -; V gene: TRBV19; J gene: TRBJ1-6; CDR3 DNA: TGTGCCAGTAAGAGGAACAGGGACAATTCACCCCTCCACTTT; CDR3 protein: CASKRNRDNSPLHF
clone size: -; D gene: -; V gene: TRBV19; J gene: TRBJ1-2; CDR3 DNA: TGTGCCAGTACCATCCCCGGGAGGGCCCACTATGGCTACACCTTC; CDR3 protein: CASTIPGRAHYGYTF
clone size: few; D gene: TRBD1; V gene: TRBV5-1; J gene: TRBJ1-2; CDR3 DNA: TGCGCCAGCAGCGCAGGGGGCTATGGCTACACCTTC; CDR3 protein: CASSAGGYGYTF
clone size: -; D gene: -; V gene: TRBV6-1; J gene: TRBJ2-7; CDR3 DNA: TGTGCTTCAGCAGGGGTAACCTACGAGCAGTACTTC; CDR3 protein: CASAGVTYEQYF
clone size: -; D gene: -; V gene: TRBV28; J gene: TRBJ1-2; CDR3 DNA: TGTGCCAGCTCCCCGGGGGGGGCCTATGGCTACACCTTC; CDR3 protein: CASSPGGAYGYTF
clone size: -; D gene: -; V gene: TRBV7-8; J gene: TRBJ1-4; CDR3 DNA: TGTGCCAGCAGCTTAGGCCTCTCGGGAGAAAAACTGTTTTTT; CDR3 protein: CASSLGLSGEKLFF
clone size: -; D gene: TRBD1; V gene: TRBV19; J gene: TRBJ2-5; CDR3 DNA: TGTGCCAGTTTAGGACAGGGGGAAGAGACCCAGTACTTC; CDR3 protein: CASLGQGEETQYF
clone size: -; D gene: TRBD1; V gene: TRBV2; J gene: TRBJ1-1; CDR3 DNA: TGTGCCAGCAGGAAGACAGGGGGCGGCACTGAAGCTTTCTTT; CDR3 protein: CASRKTGGGTEAFF
clone size: once; D gene: TRBD1; V gene: TRBV2; J gene: TRBJ2-7; CDR3 DNA: TGTGCCAGCAGTGAAGAGGGGACAGCCTACTCCTACGAGCAGTACTTC; CDR3 protein: CASSEEGTAYSYEQYF
clone size: -; D gene: -; V gene: TRBV6-1; J gene: TRBJ1-1; CDR3 DNA: TGTGCCAGCAGTGAGGACACGGGCATGAACACTGAAGCTTTCTTT; CDR3 protein: CASSEDTGMNTEAFF
clone size: -; D gene: TRBD2; V gene: TRBV6-5; J gene: TRBJ2-7; CDR3 DNA: TGTGCCAGCAGTTACGTCGGGGGGTTCGAGCAGTACTTC; CDR3 protein: CASSYVGGFEQYF
clone size: -; D gene: TRBD2; V gene: TRBV6-6; J gene: TRBJ2-5; CDR3 DNA: TGTGCCAGCACCGCTAGCGGGGGGGGAGAGACCCAGTACTTC; CDR3 protein: CASTASGGGETQYF
clone size: -; D gene: TRBD1; V gene: TRBV7-9; J gene: TRBJ2-7; CDR3 DNA: TGTGCCAGCAGCTTAAAGGGACAGGGGCCTTACGAGCAGTACTTC; CDR3 protein: CASSLKGQGPYEQYF
clone size: -; D gene: -; V gene: TRBV4-3; J gene: TRBJ1-4; CDR3 DNA: TGCGCCAGCAGCCAAGATTGGGCAGGGGCAAAAAAACTGTTTTTT; CDR3 protein: CASSQDWAGAKKLFF
clone size: once; D gene: -; V gene: TRBV6-5; J gene: TRBJ1-1; CDR3 DNA: TGTGCCAGCACCCGAGGACAGAGGAACACTGAAGCTTTCTTT; CDR3 protein: CASTRGQRNTEAFF
clone size: -; D gene: TRBD1; V gene: TRBV11-2; J gene: TRBJ2-7; CDR3 DNA: TGTGCCAGCAGCTTAATGGGACAGGGTTTAAAGCAGTACTTC; CDR3 protein: CASSLMGQGLKQYF
clone size: -; D gene: TRBD1; V gene: TRBV19; J gene: TRBJ1-5; CDR3 DNA: TGTGCCAGTAGAACGACAGGGAATAGCAATCAGCCCCAGCATTTT; CDR3 protein: CASRTTGNSNQPQHF
clone size: -; D gene: TRBD1; V gene: TRBV18; J gene: TRBJ2-5; CDR3 DNA: TGTGCCAGCTCACCGGGACAGCAAGAGACCCAGTACTTC; CDR3 protein: CASSPGQQETQYF
clone size: -; D gene: -; V gene: TRBV28; J gene: TRBJ2-4; CDR3 DNA: TGTGCCAGCATTCAGGGGGGAGTAGGCAAAAACATTCAGTACTTC; CDR3 protein: CASIQGGVGKNIQYF
clone size: -; D gene: TRBD2; V gene: TRBV7-8; J gene: TRBJ2-1; CDR3 DNA: TGTGCCAGCAGCATACTCTCTAGCGGCGACAATGAGCAGTTCTTC; CDR3 protein: CASSILSSGDNEQFF
clone size: -; D gene: TRBD2; V gene: TRBV5-5; J gene: TRBJ2-5; CDR3 DNA: TGTGCCAGCAGCTTGGTGACGGGGGGGGTGAAGACCCAGTACTTC; CDR3 protein: CASSLVTGGVKTQYF
clone size: -; D gene: TRBD2; V gene: TRBV7-2; J gene: TRBJ2-2; CDR3 DNA: TGTGCCAGCAGCTTAGGCCTAGCGGGGGTACGAAACACCGGGGAGCTGTTTTTT; CDR3 protein: CASSLGLAGVRNTGELFF
clone size: few; D gene: -; V gene: TRBV2; J gene: TRBJ1-6; CDR3 DNA: TGTGCCAGCAGCGGGGGTTACCGCGCCCTCCACTTT; CDR3 protein: CASSGGYRALHF
clone size: -; D gene: TRBD1; V gene: TRBV6-5; J gene: TRBJ1-5; CDR3 DNA: TGTGCCAGCAGCCAGACAGGGAGTCAGGCCCAGCATTTT; CDR3 protein: CASSQTGSQAQHF
clone size: once; D gene: -; V gene: TRBV5-4; J gene: TRBJ1-2; CDR3 DNA: TGTGCCAGCAGCTTGTGGGGGGGGCGCCGCGAGGAGGGCTACACCTTC; CDR3 protein: CASSLWGGRREEGYTF
clone size: few; D gene: TRBD2; V gene: TRBV5-1; J gene: TRBJ2-3; CDR3 DNA: TGCGCCAGCAGCTATTTAGCGGGTTCTAGCACAGATACGCAGTATTTT; CDR3 protein: CASSYLAGSSTDTQYF
clone size: -; D gene: TRBD1; V gene: TRBV6-5; J gene: TRBJ1-2; CDR3 DNA: TGTGCCAGCAGTTATACGACAGGGTACTATGGCTACACCTTC; CDR3 protein: CASSYTTGYYGYTF
clone size: -; D gene: TRBD1; V gene: TRBV14; J gene: TRBJ2-7; CDR3 DNA: TGTGCCAGCAGCCAAGCCCGACTGGGACAGGGAAGGAACTACGAGCAGTACTTC; CDR3 protein: CASSQARLGQGRNYEQYF
clone size: -; D gene: -; V gene: TRBV18; J gene: TRBJ1-2; CDR3 DNA: TGTGCCAGCTCACCACGCCCAGGACTCTACTATGGCTACACCTTC; CDR3 protein: CASSPRPGLYYGYTF
clone size: -; D gene: -; V gene: TRBV7-2; J gene: TRBJ1-1; CDR3 DNA: TGTGCCAGCAGCTCCTGGGAGGGGTTAGGCCCAGCTTTCTTT; CDR3 protein: CASSSWEGLGPAFF
clone size: -; D gene: TRBD1; V gene: TRBV9; J gene: TRBJ2-5; CDR3 DNA: TGTGCCAGCAGCGCGTTAGGGGGACAGGGAGAGACCCAGTACTTC; CDR3 protein: CASSALGGQGETQYF
clone size: once; D gene: -; V gene: TRBV18; J gene: TRBJ1-4; CDR3 DNA: TGTGCCAGCTCACCACTGGAGGAGAATGAAAAACTGTTTTTT; CDR3 protein: CASSPLEENEKLFF
clone size: once; D gene: TRBD2; V gene: TRBV7-9; J gene: TRBJ2-3; CDR3 DNA: TGTGCCAGCAGCCGGACTAGCGGGGGGGCTAGCACAGATACGCAGTATTTT; CDR3 protein: CASSRTSGGASTDTQYF
clone size: -; D gene: -; V gene: TRBV14; J gene: TRBJ1-1; CDR3 DNA: TGTGCCAGCAGCCAATACGGCAGGTTGAACACTGAAGCTTTCTTT; CDR3 protein: CASSQYGRLNTEAFF
clone size: -; D gene: -; V gene: TRBV5-4; J gene: TRBJ1-6; CDR3 DNA: TGTGCCAGCAGCCCCGGACAGTTGCCTAATTCACCCCTCCACTTT; CDR3 protein: CASSPGQLPNSPLHF
clone size: -; D gene: -; V gene: TRBV18; J gene: TRBJ1-1; CDR3 DNA: TGTGCCAGCTCACCACAGAGAATGGTAGCTGAAGCTTTCTTT; CDR3 protein: CASSPQRMVAEAFF
clone size: -; D gene: TRBD1; V gene: TRBV27; J gene: TRBJ1-4; CDR3 DNA: TGTGCCAGCAGTTTATCGTGGGGGACAGGGTGGGGGAAACTGTTTTTT; CDR3 protein: CASSLSWGTGWGKLFF
clone size: -; D gene: -; V gene: TRBV28; J gene: TRBJ1-2; CDR3 DNA: TGTGCCAGCAGCATAACTGTGACAGACTATGGCTACACCTTC; CDR3 protein: CASSITVTDYGYTF
clone size: -; D gene: TRBD1; V gene: TRBV6-6; J gene: TRBJ1-2; CDR3 DNA: TGTGCCAGCAGTTACTCGACAGGGCTTGGCTACACCTTC; CDR3 protein: CASSYSTGLGYTF
clone size: -; D gene: TRBD1; V gene: TRBV19; J gene: TRBJ1-1; CDR3 DNA: TGTGCCAGTAGAGACAGGGGGATAACTGAAGCTTTCTTT; CDR3 protein: CASRDRGITEAFF
clone size: -; D gene: -; V gene: TRBV7-7; J gene: TRBJ1-2; CDR3 DNA: TGTGCCAGCACCCACAAGCAGGGGACACCATATGGCTACACCTTC; CDR3 protein: CASTHKQGTPYGYTF